This TCR beta chain stems from a study of molecular identifiers for immune sequencing clone quantification. Whole-study findings and limits: Clone sizes that are highly expanded could be underestimated when identical TCR molecules share a barcode.

CDR3 length: 15 residues. Looked up from germline, CDR1 is LGHDT and CDR2 is YNNKEL (reference sequence). V was pared by 1 base and J by 7 bases, with 7 bases of the junction left unmatched. A single record per CDR3 protein comes from TCRdb applying MiXCR to the PCR reads. In the table there are around 65,000 distinct CDR3 sequences, 15% to 20% of which are singletons. This clonotype was recorded at least ten times. The antigen is undetermined. The sample taken for sequencing was naive CD8+ T cells from blood, with Jurkat cell RNA spiked in. Sample subset: FACS-sorted CD8+CD4-CCR7+CD45RA+ naive T cells. The sequence came from a human donor in good health. Some libraries in this study had Jurkat cell RNA spiked in. The V gene is TRBV3-1, the J gene TRBJ2-1; 7 bases fit TRBD2. Here the CDR3 DNA reads TGTGCCAGCAGCCAAGGCCCAGCGGGGATAAATGAGCAGTTCTTC. It codes for CASSQGPAGINEQFF.